This T cell receptor beta chain was found in a study of shared T cell receptors in the human thymus. V was clipped by 4 bases and J by 7 bases, with 10 bases between them. Germline loops: CDR1 SQVTM, CDR2 ANQGSEA. The CDR3 consists of 12 residues. Profiling relied on immunoSEQ multiplex PCR, and the TCRdb table lists in-frame clones only, not all of them. The repertoire has roughly 500,000 clones, 70% to 80% of them found once; the top ten carry roughly 0.013%. These data also formed part of another study, on human thymus T cells.

This receptor was taken from a boy in the first two years of life with a congenital heart defect. This chain links TRBV29-1 with TRBJ1-4; possible D gene TRBD1, 5 bases. Sequencing was performed on thymocytes. The CDR3 spells CSVGQGGEKLFF. In DNA, the CDR3 is TGCAGCGTTGGGCAGGGTGGTGAAAAACTGTTTTTT.